Below are 17 T cell receptor beta chains sequenced from a single sample in a study of tumor-infiltrating lymphocytes in primary liver carcinoma. The authors took blood RNA from unsorted whole blood and also extracted germline DNA. Researchers generated TCR beta cDNA from 500 ng of total RNA, relying on a constant-region primer. Slightly modified ARM-PCR served as the procedure for the TCR beta libraries. These libraries came from three rounds of nested multiplex PCR. The first two PCR rounds, roughly 9 cycles each, used TRBV1-TRBV30 forward primers and a C-beta reverse primer. TCRdb re-analysed the multiplex PCR reads in MiXCR, keeping a single row per CDR3 protein. The data contain 190,000 or so distinct CDR3 sequences, around three fifths of them seen just once; the ten biggest clones take up about 7.1%. The sample consisted of peripheral blood. The receptor set was obtained from a woman aged 55 to 70 with primary liver carcinoma and hepatitis B virus infection.

In regard to this clonotype: The germline gene is not matched at one end of the junction; a read error may be the cause. The chain has TRBV14 and TRBJ2-4; 8 bases align to TRBD1. Germline V gene lookup returns CDR1 SGHDN and CDR2 FVKESK. This CDR3 comprises 15 residues. The CDR3 reads CVSSQRLDRGGIQYF. Written as DNA, the CDR3 is TGTGTCAGCAGCCAACGACTTGACAGGGGTGGCATTCAGTACTTC.

This clonotype was recorded a few times. This chain links TRBV11-2 with TRBJ2-3, with TRBD2 as a possible D gene (5 bases). Deletions cut 9 bases from V and 2 bases from J, with 24 bases between. The CDR3 runs 17 residues. Germline V lookup: CDR1 SGHAT, CDR2 FQNNGV. The DNA of the CDR3 is TGTGCCAGTAACTTAGATCACGGGAAGGGAAACACAGATACGCAGTATTTT. Protein product: CASNLDHGKGNTDTQYF. Supplemented by reference TRBV11-2 and TRBJ2-3, the full variable domain reads EAGVAQSPRYKIIEKRQSVAFWCNPISGHATLYWYQQILGQGPKLLIQFQNNGVVDDSQLPKDRFSAERLKGVDSTLKIQPAKLEDSAVYLCASNLDHGKGNTDTQYFGPGTRLTVL.

This clonotype was detected a few times. Being one base from a much bigger clone, this may be a read error. The chain carries TRBV4-2 and TRBJ2-7, with a possible D match to TRBD1 (8 bases). V was shortened by 4 bases and J by 2 bases, with 24 bases between the two germline ends. The CDR3 runs 18 residues. Per germline, CDR1 LGHNA and CDR2 YNFKEQ. CDR3 sequence reads: CASSRILQGASGPYEQYF. The CDR3 DNA is TGTGCCAGCAGCCGGATCTTGCAGGGGGCTAGCGGACCCTACGAGCAGTACTTC.

The chain employs TRBV4-1 and TRBJ2-7; 9 bases align to TRBD2. The CDR3 totals 15 residues. J gave up 3 bases and V 1 base, and 4 bases lay outside the gene matches. CDR1 and CDR2 (germline): MGHRA, YSYEKL. CDR3 amino acids: CASSQVTSGHYEQYF. Here the CDR3 DNA reads TGCGCCAGCAGCCAAGTCACTAGCGGGCACTACGAGCAGTACTTC.

As for this clonotype: One junction end does not reproduce the germline sequence, and a read error may be involved. The genes are TRBV11-1 and TRBJ2-3, with 13 bases fitting TRBD2. Germline lookup yields CDR1 SGHAT and CDR2 FQDESV (reference sequence). This CDR3 is 16 amino acids long. The chain's CDR3 is CPSSSRTSGGIDTQYF. CDR3 DNA sequence: TGTCCCAGCAGCTCCCGGACTAGCGGGGGCATAGATACGCAGTATTTT.

This rearrangement joins TRBV20-1 to TRBJ2-6, with D hard to call. V was clipped by 3 bases and J by 0 bases, with 9 bases between them. CDR1 and CDR2 (germline): DFQATT, SNEGSKA (reference sequence). This CDR3 region has 15 residues. In nucleotides, the CDR3 is TGCAGTGCTAGTAATCCTAGCTCTGGGGCCAACGTCCTGACTTTC. Its protein product is CSASNPSSGANVLTF.

The chain carries TRBV5-1 and TRBJ2-7; D gene unclear. The CDR3 covers 16 residues. Trimming took 0 bases from V and 2 from J, leaving 15 bases between them. Looked up from germline, CDR1 is SGHRS and CDR2 is YFSETQ. CDR3 sequence: CASSLASAGRTYEQYF. DNA of the CDR3: TGCGCCAGCAGCTTGGCCTCCGCAGGTAGGACCTACGAGCAGTACTTC.

The chain combines TRBV11-2 with TRBJ2-7; 10 nucleotides agree with TRBD1. The CDR3 has 15 residues. CDR1 and CDR2 (germline): SGHAT, FQNNGV. V trimming: 5 bases; J trimming: 13 bases; junction bases outside the gene matches: 17. CDR3 nucleotide sequence: TGTGCCAGCAGCCCCGGGACAGGGGTGGCCTACGAGCGATACTTC. Its translation is CASSPGTGVAYERYF.

The chain is built from TRBV5-1 and TRBJ2-1, with unresolved D. V lost 1 base to trimming and J lost 5 bases, with 4 bases between them. CDR1 and CDR2 from the germline V gene are SGHRS and YFSETQ. There are 12 residues in the CDR3. The CDR3 is CASSLTNNEQFF. CDR3 DNA: TGCGCCAGCAGCTTGACTAACAATGAGCAGTTCTTC.

This clonotype was seen at least ten times. V is TRBV5-6 and J is TRBJ2-3; 8 nucleotides match TRBD2. Germline CDR1 reads SGHDT; CDR2 reads YYEEEE. The V segment lost 3 bases and the J segment 3 bases; nucleotides outside the gene matches: 15. The CDR3 is 18 residues long. The CDR3 coding sequence is TGTGCCAGCAGCTGGGTAGGGTTTTCGGGAGGGCCAACAGATACGCAGTATTTT. Translation: CASSWVGFSGGPTDTQYF.

Regarding this clonotype: Given a much more abundant clone one base away, this may be a read error. The chain couples TRBV10-3 to TRBJ2-2; 11 bases align to TRBD2. The germline gives CDR1 ENHRY, CDR2 SYGVKD. This CDR3 has 15 amino acids. CDR3 nucleotide sequence: TGTACCATCAGTACTAGCGGGAGACTGACCGGGGAGCTGTTTTTT. Amino acid sequence: CTISTSGRLTGELFF.

This clonotype was detected ten times or more. The chain employs TRBV7-9 and TRBJ2-5; D unclear. Germline V gene data show CDR1 as SEHNR and CDR2 as FQNEAQ (reference sequence). The CDR3 loop spans 12 amino acids. V dropped 3 bases and J dropped 6 bases, with 8 bases sitting between them. CDR3 residues: CASSLGMKTQYF. The CDR3 nucleotides read TGTGCCAGCAGCTTGGGGATGAAGACCCAGTACTTC.

This clonotype was seen ten or more times. The CDR3 DNA follows: TGTGCCAGCAGCTTCAACGGCAGGGTCGACGGCTACACCTTC. It codes for CASSFNGRVDGYTF. The rearrangement links TRBV11-3 to TRBJ1-2; a weak D match, TRBD1 (5 bases). Between the trimmed V and J ends, which lost 3 bases and 8 bases, there was a span of 16 bases. Per the germline V gene, CDR1 is SGHNT and CDR2 is YENEEA. The CDR3 length is 14 residues. The variable domain in full, completed from reference TRBV11-3 and TRBJ1-2, reads EAGVVQSPRYKIIEKKQPVAFWCNPISGHNTLYWYLQNLGQGPELLIRYENEEAVDDSQLPKDRFSAERLKGVDSTLKIQPAELGDSAVYLCASSFNGRVDGYTFGSGTRLTVV.

On this clonotype: A much bigger clone sits one base away, suggesting this may be a read error. The J gene is TRBJ1-4, the V gene TRBV12-3 or TRBV12-4, with 8 nucleotides matching TRBD1. The J segment lost 8 bases and the V segment lost 8 bases, leaving 16 bases of the junction unmatched. The CDR3 extends over 16 amino acids. The chain's CDR3 is CASCSGRYGTGEKLFF. Here the CDR3 DNA reads TGTGCCAGCTGTTCGGGGAGATACGGGACAGGCGAAAAACTGTTTTTT.

On this clonotype itself: Relative to the germline gene, one junction end is altered; a read error may explain this. The V and J genes are TRBV7-9 and TRBJ1-2; possibly TRBD1 for D (5 bases). Germline V CDR1 and CDR2: SEHNR, FQNEAQ (reference sequence). The CDR3 is 13 amino acids. This CDR3 reads CTSSLSGNYGYTF. The CDR3, as DNA: TGTACCAGCAGCTTATCAGGGAACTATGGCTACACCTTC.

A note on this clonotype: The CDR3 does not end in the conserved phenylalanine or tryptophan, so this is likely a read error. It is unclear where the CDR3 begins or ends on the DNA, so no DNA is shown, and the CDR3 is as TCRdb lists it. The chain carries TRBV11-3 and TRBJ1-1. From its first to its last residue, the CDR3 has 16 amino acids. In germline, CDR1 is SGHNT, CDR2 YENEEA. The CDR3 sequence: CASSLDEWKANTEAIY.

This chain links TRBV7-3 with TRBJ2-2; D is ambiguous. This CDR3 spans 16 amino acids. Trimming pared 0 bases from V and 5 bases from J, leaving 13 bases between. The V gene's germline CDR1 is SGHTA and CDR2 FQGTGA. The CDR3 sequence is CASSLTHGPRTGELFF. The DNA of the CDR3 is TGTGCCAGCAGCTTAACGCATGGGCCCCGTACCGGGGAGCTGTTTTTT.